This T cell receptor beta chain was retrieved from a study of blood T cells in healthy people across ages. Whole-study findings and limits: Donor CMV status was unknown, possibly confounding expanded clonotype changes.

Of note for this clonotype: Its cognate antigen is unknown.

CDR1 and CDR2 from the germline V gene are SGHDN and FVKESK. The V and J ends lost 2 bases and 9 bases respectively, with 14 bases between them. This CDR3 region has 14 residues. Combining a sample-barcoded 5' primer with a J-beta primer mix, a second PCR ran for about 6 to 11 cycles. Each cDNA molecule, via a template-switch adaptor with 12 random nucleotides, was tagged. Via MiXCR, TCRdb re-called the 5' RACE reads, giving one row per CDR3 protein. This table holds about a million distinct CDR3 sequences, roughly 47% found once. This sequence originates from a woman between 55 and 75 years old in good health. The chain couples TRBV14 to TRBJ2-1; D is unclear. Sequenced input: blood. The chain's CDR3 is CASSQSYSFAEQFF. CDR3 bases: TGTGCCAGCAGCCAATCGTATAGTTTCGCTGAGCAGTTCTTC.